One and the same sample provided the 28 T cell receptor beta chains below, sequenced in a study of high-grade serous ovarian cancer treatment subgroups. Repertoires were generated with immunoSEQ multiplex PCR, while TCRdb's copy carries only in-frame clones and drops some. This sample has about 5,200 clones; around 80% occur once, and the top ten carry roughly 9%. The tumor samples were collected prior to definitive surgery or chemotherapy. Source material: tumor tissue. The origin of the receptors is a human donor with high-grade serous ovarian cancer.

This clone was recorded once. V and J are TRBV14 and TRBJ2-2; D may be TRBD1 or TRBD2 (6 bases each). Trimming took off 4 bases at V and 6 bases at J, with 12 bases between the two ends. The CDR3 has 14 amino acids. Germline V lookup: CDR1 SGHDN, CDR2 FVKESK. Written as DNA, the CDR3 is TGTGCCAGCAGCCCCCCGGGGGCTCCCGGGGAGCTGTTTTTT. It codes for CASSPPGAPGELFF.

The chain uses TRBV9 and TRBJ2-2, with 12 bases identical to TRBD1. Germline values: CDR1 SGDLS, CDR2 YYNGEE. The CDR3 extends over 20 amino acids. With V trimmed by 0 bases and J by 5 bases, 14 bases remained unmatched. CDR3: CASSVVPTAWGQGATGELFF. The DNA for the CDR3 is TGTGCCAGCAGCGTAGTACCAACAGCCTGGGGACAGGGGGCGACCGGGGAGCTGTTTTTT. The whole variable domain, remainder taken from reference TRBV9 and TRBJ2-2, is DSGVTQTPKHLITATGQRVTLRCSPRSGDLSVYWYQQSLDQGLQFLIQYYNGEERAKGNILERFSAQQFPDLHSELNLSSLELGDSALYFCASSVVPTAWGQGATGELFFGEGSRLTVL.

This chain connects TRBV19 to TRBJ1-1; D is possibly TRBD1 (5 bases). This CDR3 spans 15 amino acids. Germline V gene sequence: CDR1 LNHDA, CDR2 SQIVND (reference sequence). Trimming left V 3 bases short and J 1 base short, with 12 bases between. DNA for the CDR3: TGTGCCAGTAGTATTGCTTGGGGCTCGAACACTGAAGCTTTCTTT. As protein: CASSIAWGSNTEAFF.

The chain carries TRBV5-1 and TRBJ2-7; weak D call: TRBD1 (6 bases). The V end lost 4 bases, the J end lost 7 bases, and 18 bases lay between the germline ends. The V gene's germline CDR1 is SGHRS and CDR2 YFSETQ. The CDR3 extends over 14 amino acids. Here the CDR3 reads CASSRWTEPMEQYF. The CDR3 coding sequence is TGCGCCAGCAGCCGTTGGACAGAACCTATGGAGCAGTACTTC.

The V gene is TRBV19, the J gene TRBJ2-4, with 7 bases fitting TRBD2. Unmatched junction bases numbered 12, after V lost 10 bases and J lost 9 bases. The CDR3 spans 13 residues. Germline loops: CDR1 LNHDA, CDR2 SQIVND (reference sequence). This chain's CDR3 is CATTQRGSGIQYF. The DNA of the CDR3 is TGTGCCACCACCCAGCGGGGCTCCGGCATTCAGTACTTC.

The rearrangement uses TRBV6-5 and TRBJ2-1; D might be TRBD2 (7 bases). There are 15 residues in the CDR3. Between the trimmed V and J ends, which lost 3 bases and 8 bases, there was a span of 17 bases. Germline CDR1 is MNHEY and CDR2 is SVGAGI. The CDR3 reads CASSYTTGGLDEQFF. CDR3 DNA sequence: TGTGCCAGCAGTTATACTACGGGGGGCTTAGATGAGCAGTTCTTC.

This clone was seen just once. The gene calls are TRBV7-2 and TRBJ2-7; possibly TRBD1 for D (5 bases). CDR3 length: 13 residues. Germline CDR1 SGHTA, CDR2 FQGNSA. Deletions cut 2 bases from V and 5 bases from J, with 10 bases between. The CDR3 spells CASSLRSRDEQYF. In DNA, the CDR3 is TGTGCCAGCAGCTTAAGAAGCAGGGACGAGCAGTACTTC.

On this clone itself: Relative to the germline gene, one junction end is altered; a read error may explain this. The gene calls are TRBV5-4 and TRBJ2-1; 12 positions match TRBD2. CDR1 and CDR2 (germline): SGHNT, YYREEE (reference sequence). The CDR3 covers 13 residues. The CDR3 spells CASSFLLAGGPVF. The CDR3, as DNA: TGTGCCAGCAGCTTCCTACTAGCGGGGGGCCCAGTCTTC. Full variable domain (missing parts from reference TRBV5-4 and TRBJ2-1): ETGVTQSPTHLIKTRGQQVTLRCSSQSGHNTVSWYQQALGQGPQFIFQYYREEENGRGNFPPRFSGLQFPNYSSELNVNALELDDSALYLCASSFLLAGGPVFGPGTRLTVL.

This clone was detected a few times. The chain's CDR3 is CASSLGQRTYEQYF. For the CDR3, the DNA is TGTGCCAGCAGCTTGGGGCAGAGGACCTACGAGCAGTACTTC. The chain is built from TRBV5-4 and TRBJ2-7; no clear D. This CDR3 is 14 amino acids long. Germline assignment: CDR1 SGHNT and CDR2 YYREEE (reference sequence). V dropped 0 bases and J dropped 2 bases, with 9 bases sitting between them.

The V and J genes are TRBV7-2 and TRBJ1-5, with D uncertain. Germline lookup yields CDR1 SGHTA and CDR2 FQGNSA. The CDR3 is 13 residues long. Deletions cut 1 base from V and 2 bases from J, with 3 bases between. The CDR3 coding sequence is TGTGCCAGCAGCTTAGAACGCAATCAGCCCCAGCATTTT. This sequence encodes CASSLERNQPQHF.

The V call is TRBV7-2, the J call TRBJ1-1; TRBD1 matches at 8 bases. Germline CDR1 reads SGHTA; CDR2 reads FQGNSA. This CDR3 is built from 14 residues. V lost 3 bases to trimming and J lost 1 base; unmatched junction nucleotides: 1. Here the CDR3 reads CASSFDRGNTEAFF. Written as DNA, the CDR3 is TGTGCCAGCAGCTTCGACAGGGGGAACACTGAAGCTTTCTTT.

This clone appeared a few times. This chain uses TRBV7-6 with TRBJ2-7; 8 bases are a match to TRBD1. J lost 6 bases, V lost 5 bases, and 9 bases had no gene match. Germline V lookup: CDR1 SGHVS, CDR2 FNYEAQ. The CDR3 contains 14 residues. CDR3 sequence reads: CASSPDRGKGEQYF. For the CDR3, the DNA is TGTGCCAGCAGCCCAGACAGGGGTAAGGGCGAGCAGTACTTC.

Only a few counts were recorded for this clone. This chain links TRBV2 with TRBJ1-4, with D tentatively TRBD1 (5 bases). V lost 5 bases and J 3 bases, leaving 10 bases between the germline ends. This CDR3 has 14 amino acids. Germline CDR1 and CDR2: SNHLY and FYNNEI. The CDR3, as DNA: TGTGCCAGCAGTATCAGGGCCTCTAATGAAAAACTGTTTTTT. Its translation is CASSIRASNEKLFF. Together with reference TRBV2 and TRBJ1-4, the CDR3 gives the full variable domain: EPEVTQTPSHQVTQMGQEVILRCVPISNHLYFYWYRQILGQKVEFLVSFYNNEISEKSEIFDDQFSVERPDGSNFTLKIRSTKLEDSAMYFCASSIRASNEKLFFGSGTQLSVL.

V is TRBV20-1 and J is TRBJ2-3; possibly TRBD1 or TRBD2 for D (5 bases each). Germline CDR1 DFQATT, CDR2 SNEGSKA (reference sequence). This CDR3 is 11 amino acids long. Trimming removed 6 bases at V and 8 bases at J, with 12 bases between. The chain's CDR3 is CSAPIGATQYF. For the CDR3, the DNA is TGCAGTGCCCCTATCGGGGCTACGCAGTATTTT.

The chain links TRBV5-4 to TRBJ2-3; 13 bases map to TRBD2. Trimming cost V 4 bases and J 2 bases; bases outside gene matches: 7. CDR1 and CDR2 from the germline V gene are SGHNT and YYREEE (reference sequence). The CDR3 is 17 residues long. The CDR3 sequence: CASSPRLAGGHTDTQYF. Here the CDR3 DNA reads TGTGCCAGCAGCCCACGACTAGCGGGGGGCCACACAGATACGCAGTATTTT. The variable domain in full, with the rest retrieved from reference TRBV5-4 and TRBJ2-3, is ETGVTQSPTHLIKTRGQQVTLRCSSQSGHNTVSWYQQALGQGPQFIFQYYREEENGRGNFPPRFSGLQFPNYSSELNVNALELDDSALYLCASSPRLAGGHTDTQYFGPGTRLTVL.

The chain links TRBV5-4 to TRBJ1-1, with a possible D match to TRBD1 (5 bases). The germline gives CDR1 SGHNT, CDR2 YYREEE (reference sequence). The CDR3 sequence is 19 residues long. Trimming removed 0 bases from V and 0 bases from J, with 21 bases in between. The CDR3: CASSLGAGPHGVMNTEAFF. The CDR3 nucleotides are TGTGCCAGCAGCTTGGGGGCAGGGCCCCACGGAGTGATGAACACTGAAGCTTTCTTT.

The chain carries TRBV10-2 and TRBJ1-3, with D perhaps matching TRBD1 (6 bases). CDR3 length: 15 residues. V lost 6 bases and J 2 bases, leaving 14 bases between the germline ends. Germline CDR1 WSHSY, CDR2 SAAADI. The CDR3 DNA reads as TGCGCCAGCAGGGAGCAGGGGTTTACTGGAAACACCATATATTTT. It specifies CASREQGFTGNTIYF.

The V and J genes are TRBV6-6 and TRBJ2-3, with 9 bases that match TRBD2. CDR1 and CDR2 (germline): MNHNY, SVGAGI (reference sequence). The CDR3 has 15 residues. Trimming took 5 bases from V and 1 from J; bases not matched to a gene: 4. CDR3 sequence: CASSRAGGRTDTQYF. The DNA of the CDR3 is TGTGCCAGCAGTCGAGCGGGGGGCCGCACAGATACGCAGTATTTT.

V is TRBV5-6 and J is TRBJ1-2; D gene ambiguous. The ends were cut back, 0 bases at V and 4 bases at J, with 4 bases in the middle. The germline CDR1 and CDR2 sequences are SGHDT and YYEEEE. This CDR3 has 12 amino acids. CDR3 amino acids: CASSLGAYGYTF. The DNA of the CDR3 is TGTGCCAGCAGCTTGGGCGCCTATGGCTACACCTTC.

The chain has TRBV19 and TRBJ2-7; D is ambiguous. Germline CDR1 LNHDA, CDR2 SQIVND (reference sequence). V lost 2 bases and J 3 bases, leaving 8 bases between the germline ends. This CDR3 comprises 13 residues. This CDR3 reads CASSISGVYEQYF. The CDR3 nucleotides are TGTGCCAGTAGTATATCAGGAGTCTACGAGCAGTACTTC.

The chain carries TRBV5-6 and TRBJ1-1, with D hard to call. CDR1 is SGHDT and CDR2 is YYEEEE in the germline V gene. This CDR3 spans 15 amino acids. Trimming took off 1 base at V and 4 bases at J, with 14 bases between the two ends. CDR3 nucleotide sequence: TGTGCCAGCAGCTTGTATGCGGGGTTGGGCACTGAAGCTTTCTTT. Translating gives CASSLYAGLGTEAFF.

This clone came up a few times. The V gene is TRBV7-9, the J gene TRBJ2-3; 8 bases are a match to TRBD1. The CDR3 spans 14 residues. J lost 4 bases, V lost 5 bases, and 5 bases had no gene match. Germline V gene sequence: CDR1 SEHNR, CDR2 FQNEAQ (reference sequence). The DNA for the CDR3 is TGTGCCAGCAGCACACAGGGGGAAGCAGATACGCAGTATTTT. It yields the protein CASSTQGEADTQYF.

The V and J genes are TRBV5-1 and TRBJ2-3, with a possible D match to TRBD2 (6 bases). Trimming stripped 5 bases from V and 0 bases from J, with 10 bases between. The CDR3 loop spans 14 amino acids. Germline V CDR1 and CDR2: SGHRS, YFSETQ. The DNA for the CDR3 is TGCGCCAGCAGTCCAGCGGGCAGCACAGATACGCAGTATTTT. Its protein product is CASSPAGSTDTQYF.

In nucleotides, the CDR3 is TGTGCCAGCAGCTTACTGCGGGGGGCCAGGGATACGCAGTATTTT. Translating gives CASSLLRGARDTQYF. The chain couples TRBV7-2 to TRBJ2-3; TRBD2 matches 8 bases. J was trimmed by 6 bases and V by 2 bases; bases with no gene match: 7. The CDR3 totals 15 residues. Germline V gene sequence: CDR1 SGHTA, CDR2 FQGNSA. Supplemented by reference TRBV7-2 and TRBJ2-3, the full variable domain reads GAGVSQSPSNKVTEKGKDVELRCDPISGHTALYWYRQSLGQGLEFLIYFQGNSAPDKSGLPSDRFSAERTGGSVSTLTIQRTQQEDSAVYLCASSLLRGARDTQYFGPGTRLTVL.

The chain combines TRBV7-9 with TRBJ2-7; no clear D gene. V shed 5 bases and J shed 2 bases, with 7 bases lying between them. Germline values: CDR1 SEHNR, CDR2 FQNEAQ (reference sequence). CDR3 size: 12 residues. CDR3 DNA: TGTGCCAGCAGCCCAGCAACCTACGAGCAGTACTTC. Its translation: CASSPATYEQYF.

J is TRBJ2-3 and V is TRBV2, with D uncertain. In germline, CDR1 is SNHLY, CDR2 FYNNEI. This CDR3 comprises 13 residues. V gave up 9 bases and J gave up 3 bases, with 13 bases separating them. CDR3 sequence: CARTERKTDTQYF. Written as DNA, the CDR3 is TGTGCCAGGACGGAACGAAAAACAGATACGCAGTATTTT.

The V call is TRBV6-5, the J call TRBJ1-4; D perhaps matches TRBD1 (6 bases). Trimming cost V 6 bases and J 5 bases, with 16 bases left between them. The germline V gene has CDR1 MNHEY and CDR2 SVGAGI. This CDR3 has 15 amino acids. CDR3 sequence: CASRPPGGPNEKLFF. CDR3 nucleotide sequence: TGTGCCAGCAGACCCCCGGGGGGCCCAAATGAAAAACTGTTTTTT.

The genes are TRBV7-7 and TRBJ1-4; D is unresolved. Between the trimmed V and J ends, which lost 5 bases and 7 bases, there was a span of 11 bases. This CDR3 is 13 amino acids long. Germline V gives CDR1 SSHAT, CDR2 FNYEAQ (reference sequence). The CDR3 sequence is CASSPEGSEKLFF. The CDR3 DNA sequence: TGTGCCAGCAGCCCAGAAGGGAGTGAAAAACTGTTTTTT.